These 8 T cell receptor beta chains came from one sample sequenced in a study of blood T cell repertoires in COVID-19 (dated by TCRdb to about 2020). The library was made by the immunoSEQ multiplex PCR assay. Imported from immuneACCESS, the table was reduced by TCRdb to in-frame sequences with V and J called. These copies leave out some clones; in studies compared against another copy, an unresolved V gene accounts for under half, and the cause of the remainder is not known. A total of about 400,000 clones appear in this sample, roughly 90% of them only once. The top ten hold roughly 2% of the sample. Sequencing was done on a sample of PBMCs or T cells enriched from blood (not recorded which). Receptor source: a woman in her thirties or forties with acute COVID-19.

The chain joins TRBV6-5 to TRBJ2-3, with no clear D. Germline loops: CDR1 MNHEY, CDR2 SVGAGI. Trimming stripped 0 bases from V and 5 bases from J, with 9 bases between. This CDR3 comprises 14 residues. The DNA of the CDR3 is TGTGCCAGCAGTTACTCGAGATATAGAGATACGCAGTATTTT. This codes for CASSYSRYRDTQYF.

In this sample, this clone turned up once. The rearrangement joins TRBV18 to TRBJ1-2; perhaps TRBD1 as D (5 bases). The germline V and J ends were trimmed by 3 bases and 5 bases, with 13 bases remaining between them. Per the germline V gene, CDR1 is KGHSH and CDR2 is LQKENI. This CDR3 has 14 residues. For the CDR3, the DNA is TGTGCCAGCTCACCGGGCAGGGAAAGTTATGGCTACACCTTC. This codes for CASSPGRESYGYTF.

The chain is built from TRBV24-1 and TRBJ2-7; D might be TRBD1 (5 bases). Per germline, CDR1 KGHDR and CDR2 SFDVKD. The CDR3 is 13 amino acids. Deletions cut 3 bases from V and 1 base from J, with 6 bases between. Written as DNA, the CDR3 is TGTGCCACCAGTGATGACAGATCCTACGAGCAGTACTTC. It codes for CATSDDRSYEQYF.

This clone was counted a single time. The chain joins TRBV15 to TRBJ2-5, with a possible D match to TRBD1 (5 bases). The CDR3 is made up of 14 amino acids. Germline CDR1 is LNHNV and CDR2 is YYDKDF (reference sequence). Trimming took off 1 base at V and 1 base at J, with 7 bases between the two ends. CDR3 protein: CATSRVTGQETQYF. CDR3 bases: TGTGCCACCAGCAGAGTAACAGGCCAAGAGACCCAGTACTTC.

J is TRBJ1-4 and V is TRBV13, with D maybe TRBD1 (6 bases). Trimming took 5 bases from V and 7 from J, leaving 17 bases between them. The CDR3 loop spans 15 amino acids. Germline V gives CDR1 PRHDT, CDR2 FYEKMQ (reference sequence). The CDR3 loop is CASSQRGGLREKLFF. CDR3 in DNA: TGTGCCAGCAGCCAGAGGGGGGGGCTTCGTGAAAAACTGTTTTTT.

This clone has only one observation. In DNA form, the CDR3 reads TGTGCCAGCAGCGGCGGACTAGCGGGTATGGATACGCAGTATTTT. It codes for CASSGGLAGMDTQYF. The chain recombines TRBV9 with TRBJ2-3; 11 bases align to TRBD2. The CDR3 contains 15 residues. J was trimmed by 6 bases and V by 3 bases; bases with no gene match: 6. Germline CDR1 is SGDLS and CDR2 is YYNGEE.

Here the CDR3 DNA reads TGTGCCAGTAGTCCCCGGGACAGGGATATGACTGAAGCTTTCTTT. Its translation is CASSPRDRDMTEAFF. The chain recombines TRBV19 with TRBJ1-1, with 9 positions matching TRBD1. Per the germline V gene, CDR1 is LNHDA and CDR2 is SQIVND (reference sequence). Trimming removed 5 bases from V and 5 bases from J; junction bases left unmatched: 9. This CDR3 is built from 15 residues.

The genes are TRBV2 and TRBJ1-2; TRBD1 matches at 7 bases. The CDR3 runs 11 residues. Germline-derived CDR1 and CDR2 are SNHLY and FYNNEI. With 6 bases clipped from V and 6 bases from J, the junction kept 1 base outside the gene matches. This chain's CDR3 is CASRQGNGYTF. The CDR3 coding sequence is TGTGCCAGCAGACAGGGGAATGGCTACACCTTC. The full variable domain, its missing parts supplied by reference TRBV2 and TRBJ1-2, is EPEVTQTPSHQVTQMGQEVILRCVPISNHLYFYWYRQILGQKVEFLVSFYNNEISEKSEIFDDQFSVERPDGSNFTLKIRSTKLEDSAMYFCASRQGNGYTFGSGTRLTVV.